This TCR beta chain was sequenced in a study of regulatory T cells in long-lasting Graves disease. This clonotype has more than one count but fewer than ten. Its specificity is not known. Study-wide results and limits: Fewer public clonotypes were shared by new patients (around 960) than by persistent patients (roughly 2,500). Samples came from peripheral blood alone, without thyroid tissue.

Time point indicated: persistent/refractory GD, antithyroid drugs over 5 years with positive TRAb. RNA extracted from PBMCs served as the sequencing template. For TCR beta, libraries came from iRepertoire HTBI primers and Arm-PCR of CDR3 regions. Original processing methods: Throughout the samples, researchers identified some 57 TRBV and approximately 15 TRBJ segments. In TCRdb, the multiplex PCR reads were re-called with MiXCR into one record per CDR3 protein. TCRdb's processing, not the authors', yielded these V and J calls. Among 400,000 to 500,000 distinct CDR3 sequences listed, about 20% were seen once. Sequenced material: peripheral blood mononuclear cells (PBMCs), taken when the disease was refractory, from a patient treated with antithyroid drugs. The sequence was collected from a female donor with Graves disease.

The CDR3 loop reads CASSPLGTFYGYTF. The CDR3 coding sequence is TGTGCCAGTAGTCCTCTCGGGACATTCTATGGCTACACCTTC. V usage is TRBV19 and J usage is TRBJ1-2; D might be TRBD1 (6 bases). The CDR3 runs to 14 residues. Trimming removed 5 bases from V and 4 bases from J, with 14 bases in between. Germline V lookup: CDR1 LNHDA, CDR2 SQIVND (reference sequence). Supplemented by reference TRBV19 and TRBJ1-2, the full variable domain reads DGGITQSPKYLFRKEGQNVTLSCEQNLNHDAMYWYRQDPGQGLRLIYYSQIVNDFQKGDIAEGYSVSREKKESFPLTVTSAQKNPTAFYLCASSPLGTFYGYTFGSGTRLTVV.